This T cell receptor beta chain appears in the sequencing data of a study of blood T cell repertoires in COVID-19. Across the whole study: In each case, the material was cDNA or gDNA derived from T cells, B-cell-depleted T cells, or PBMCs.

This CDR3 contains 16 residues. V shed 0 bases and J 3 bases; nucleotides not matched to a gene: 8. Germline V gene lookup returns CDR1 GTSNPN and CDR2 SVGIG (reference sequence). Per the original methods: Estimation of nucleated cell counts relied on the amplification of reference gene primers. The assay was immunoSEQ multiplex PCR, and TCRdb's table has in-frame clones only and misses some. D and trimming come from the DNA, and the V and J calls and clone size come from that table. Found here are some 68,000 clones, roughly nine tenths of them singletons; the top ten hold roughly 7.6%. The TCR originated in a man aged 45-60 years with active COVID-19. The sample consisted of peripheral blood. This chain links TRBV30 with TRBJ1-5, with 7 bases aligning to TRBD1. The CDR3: CAWSVAAGGDNQPQHF. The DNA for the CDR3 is TGTGCCTGGAGTGTGGCGGCAGGGGGTGACAATCAGCCCCAGCATTTT.